The text below deals with one T cell receptor beta chain. The data were taken from a study of blood T cell repertoires in COVID-19. Study information: PBMCs, B-cell-depleted T cells, or T cells provided the cDNA or gDNA that made up the material.

As processed by the authors: Amplified reference gene primers provided the basis for estimating nucleated cell counts. Generated by immunoSEQ multiplex PCR, the TCRdb table keeps only in-frame clones and is missing some. V, J and clone size are taken as reported in that table, and D and trimming were inferred from the DNA itself. The table lists more than 150,000 clones, 81% of them singletons, with roughly an eighth in the top ten. Patients from Seattle were sampled longitudinally, starting during active infection. V was trimmed by 2 bases and J by 4 bases, leaving 11 bases between them. The germline V gene has CDR1 LNHDA and CDR2 SQIVND (reference sequence). The CDR3 extends over 14 amino acids.

This TCR came from an elderly woman with COVID-19, enrolled during active disease. V is TRBV19 and J is TRBJ1-1; D may be TRBD1 (5 bases). The sequenced material came from peripheral blood. CDR3 coding DNA: TGTGCCAGTAGTATACAGGGAGGAAGCACTGAAGCTTTCTTT. This translates into CASSIQGGSTEAFF.